This entry lists 2 T cell receptor beta chains sequenced from one sample in a study of blood T cell repertoires in COVID-19. Clones were sequenced by immunoSEQ multiplex PCR, and TCRdb holds only the in-frame ones, with some missing. The sample carries 150,000 to 200,000 clones, 80% to 95% recorded once. The sample consisted of peripheral blood. The receptors here all came from a middle-aged man with acute or convalescent COVID-19.

This chain joins TRBV15 and TRBJ1-2; 8 bases line up with TRBD1. CDR1 LNHNV and CDR2 YYDKDF come from the germline V gene (reference sequence). The CDR3 sequence is 16 residues long. Losses at the gene ends were 7 bases for V and 3 bases for J; bases not matched to a gene: 13. The CDR3, as DNA: TGTGCCACCACCATCCGCGCTGACAGGGGTCACTATGGCTACACCTTC. Its protein product is CATTIRADRGHYGYTF.

The gene calls are TRBV3-1 (or the pseudogene TRBV3-2) and TRBJ2-1, with D uncertain. This CDR3 region has 13 residues. Trimming left V 1 base short and J 4 bases short, with 5 bases between. CDR1 is LGHDT, CDR2 YNNKEL, per germline (reference sequence). Here the CDR3 DNA reads TGTGCCAGCAGCCAAGTCAGGTACAATGAGCAGTTCTTC. Residues: CASSQVRYNEQFF.